Listed here are 13 T cell receptor beta chains from one sample, sequenced in a study of T cell changes during pregnancy in multiple sclerosis. Sequencing used immunoSEQ multiplex PCR; TCRdb keeps in-frame clones, though not all of them. The sample carries around 72,000 clones, 75% to 95% recorded once. The sequences come from peripheral blood, collected in the third trimester of pregnancy. These receptors were collected from a female donor in good health, enrolled as a control in a pregnancy study.

As DNA, the CDR3 is TGTGCCAGCAGGGAATTTGGGACAGGGGGCAAATACGAGCAGTACTTC. Its translation: CASREFGTGGKYEQYF. The chain joins TRBV28 to TRBJ2-7, with 12 bases identical to TRBD1. CDR1 MDHEN and CDR2 SYDVKM come from the germline V gene. This CDR3 is 16 amino acids long. Trimming took 6 bases from V and 4 from J; bases not matched to a gene: 10. Based on the CDR3 plus reference TRBV28 and TRBJ2-7, the full variable domain is DVKVTQSSRYLVKRTGEKVFLECVQDMDHENMFWYRQDPGLGLRLIYFSYDVKMKEKGDIPEGYSVSREKKERFSLILESASTNQTSMYLCASREFGTGGKYEQYFGPGTRLTVT.

This clone was detected once. The chain joins TRBV15 to TRBJ1-4; tentatively, D is TRBD1 (5 bases). V was cut by 5 bases and J by 10 bases, with 17 bases left in between. The CDR3 runs 14 residues. Germline V gives CDR1 LNHNV, CDR2 YYDKDF (reference sequence). Written as DNA, the CDR3 is TGTGCCACCAGCTACCGGGACTTTGGTGGAAAACTGTTTTTT. It codes for CATSYRDFGGKLFF.

The genes are TRBV6-5 and TRBJ1-4, with D possibly matching TRBD1 (5 bases). CDR1 and CDR2 from the germline V gene are MNHEY and SVGAGI. Trimming left V 0 bases short and J 6 bases short, with 11 bases between. The CDR3 spans 15 residues. CDR3 residues: CASSYSGGRDEKLFF. In DNA, the CDR3 is TGTGCCAGCAGTTACTCCGGGGGTCGGGATGAAAAACTGTTTTTT.

The chain has TRBV5-1 and TRBJ1-2; TRBD1 agrees at 10 bases. In germline, CDR1 is SGHRS, CDR2 YFSETQ. CDR3 length: 15 amino acids. V gave up 0 bases and J gave up 6 bases; unmatched junction bases: 5. This CDR3 is CASSLGQGAPHGYTF. The DNA of the CDR3 is TGCGCCAGCAGCTTGGGACAGGGGGCGCCCCATGGCTACACCTTC.

The rearrangement links TRBV2 to TRBJ1-5; tentatively, D is TRBD1 (5 bases). In germline, CDR1 is SNHLY, CDR2 FYNNEI. The CDR3 is 15 residues long. Between the trimmed V and J ends, which lost 6 bases and 2 bases, there was a span of 14 bases. This chain's CDR3 is CASRSTQGRNQPQHF. The CDR3 bases are TGTGCCAGCAGAAGCACTCAGGGCCGCAATCAGCCCCAGCATTTT.

The chain uses TRBV5-1 and TRBJ1-3; 8 positions match TRBD1. CDR1 and CDR2 from the germline V gene are SGHRS and YFSETQ. This CDR3 comprises 14 residues. Germline trimming cut 0 bases from V and 8 bases from J; bases unmatched to any gene: 4. CDR3 coding DNA: TGCGCCAGCAGCTTGGCAGGGGGCCAGGACACCATATATTTT. Protein: CASSLAGGQDTIYF.

V and J are TRBV18 and TRBJ1-2; D may be TRBD1 (5 bases). The V gene lost 2 bases and the J gene lost 2 bases, with 9 bases spanning the gap. CDR1 and CDR2 (germline): KGHSH, LQKENI. This CDR3 has 14 residues. CDR3 nucleotide sequence: TGTGCCAGCTCACCATCGTCAGGGAACTATGGCTACACCTTC. Encoded protein: CASSPSSGNYGYTF.

The V and J genes are TRBV12-5 and TRBJ1-1, with a weak D call TRBD1 (6 bases). CDR3 length: 13 residues. The germline gives CDR1 LGHNT, CDR2 FRNRAP. V gave up 3 bases and J gave up 7 bases, with 12 bases separating them. The CDR3 DNA reads TGTGCTAGTGGTTTAAGGGGGTCTGGTGAAGCTTTCTTT. Its translation: CASGLRGSGEAFF.

The chain is built from TRBV7-9 and TRBJ1-2; TRBD1 is a possible D gene (5 bases). Trimming shortened V by 0 bases and J by 4 bases, and 18 bases separated the two germline ends. From germline, CDR1 is SEHNR and CDR2 FQNEAQ (reference sequence). There are 17 residues in the CDR3. The CDR3 DNA follows: TGTGCCAGCAGCTTAGCGCAAGGGACTTTTCCTTTCTATGGCTACACCTTC. Amino acids: CASSLAQGTFPFYGYTF.

The chain uses TRBV12-5 and TRBJ1-2; the match to TRBD1 covers 10 bases. After removal of 1 base from V and 4 bases from J, the junction contained 6 bases not matched to a gene. CDR1 LGHNT and CDR2 FRNRAP come from the germline V gene. The CDR3 extends over 16 amino acids. CDR3 residues: CASGLDRQGASYGYTF. The CDR3 coding sequence is TGTGCTAGTGGTTTGGACCGACAGGGGGCAAGCTATGGCTACACCTTC.

The gene calls are TRBV5-1 and TRBJ1-5; D perhaps matches TRBD1 (5 bases). The CDR3 is 15 amino acids. The V gene's germline CDR1 is SGHRS and CDR2 YFSETQ. V dropped 0 bases and J dropped 5 bases, with 12 bases sitting between them. CDR3 region: CASSLEGKLDQPQHF. The CDR3 DNA reads TGCGCCAGCAGCTTGGAGGGGAAGCTTGATCAGCCCCAGCATTTT.

CDR3 bases: TGTGCCAGCAGTTTAACAGGGGTATCCCTAAATCAGCCCCAGCATTTT. Its protein product is CASSLTGVSLNQPQHF. The chain joins TRBV27 to TRBJ1-5; TRBD1 agrees at 7 bases. Germline V lookup: CDR1 MNHEY, CDR2 SMNVEV (reference sequence). CDR3 length: 16 amino acids. V dropped 2 bases and J dropped 4; count of bases not matched to a gene: 8.

The chain couples TRBV5-4 to TRBJ2-5, with a weak D call TRBD1 (5 bases). V lost 0 bases to trimming and J lost 1 base, with 10 bases between them. CDR1 and CDR2 from the germline V gene are SGHNT and YYREEE (reference sequence). The CDR3 loop spans 15 amino acids. The CDR3 nucleotides read TGTGCCAGCAGCTTGGCCAAAACAGGCCAAGAGACCCAGTACTTC. Protein: CASSLAKTGQETQYF.